This passage covers 19 T cell receptor beta chains from one sample sequenced in a study of molecular identifiers for immune sequencing clone quantification. TCRdb itself ran the PCR reads through MiXCR, one entry per CDR3 protein. Among tens of thousands of distinct CDR3 sequences listed, more than 20% were seen once. Sequences were obtained from naive CD8+ T cells from blood, with Jurkat cell RNA spiked in. This sample's subset: FACS-sorted CD8+CD4-CCR7+CD45RA+ naive T cells. All receptors derive from a human donor in good health. Some libraries in this study had Jurkat cell RNA spiked in.

This clonotype was detected only a few times. V gene TRBV12-3 or TRBV12-4 combines with J gene TRBJ2-5; either TRBD1 or TRBD2 may supply D (5 bases each). V was cut by 7 bases and J by 4 bases, with 13 bases left in between. This CDR3 is built from 13 residues. Here the CDR3 DNA reads TGTGCCAGCACTGGGACCGGACGAGAGACCCAGTACTTC. Protein: CASTGTGRETQYF.

This clonotype was detected many times. Here the CDR3 DNA reads TGTGCCAGCAGTAGCAGGCTAGCTAGCACAGATACGCAGTATTTT. Amino acid sequence: CASSSRLASTDTQYF. J is TRBJ2-3 and V is TRBV12-3 or TRBV12-4, with a tentative D call TRBD2 (5 bases). Trimming cost V 5 bases and J 0 bases, with 12 bases left between them. The CDR3 runs to 15 residues.

The rearrangement joins TRBV5-1 to TRBJ2-3; D could derive from TRBD1 or TRBD2 (6 bases each). The V gene's germline CDR1 is SGHRS and CDR2 YFSETQ. The CDR3 sequence is 15 residues long. V lost 0 bases and J 2 bases, leaving 10 bases between the germline ends. DNA of the CDR3: TGCGCCAGCAGCTTGGTGGGGGGCCCCACAGATACGCAGTATTTT. Translation gives CASSLVGGPTDTQYF.

The table lists this clonotype with many counts. The chain is built from TRBV28 and TRBJ2-5; D possibly corresponds to TRBD2 (6 bases). Germline CDR1 reads MDHEN; CDR2 reads SYDVKM. The V end was cut by 3 bases, the J end by 1 base, with 6 bases between. The CDR3 length is 13 residues. CDR3 sequence reads: CASSFGGQETQYF. The CDR3, as DNA: TGTGCCAGCAGTTTCGGGGGCCAAGAGACCCAGTACTTC.

Comments on this clonotype: The junction departs from the called germline gene at one end, perhaps through a read error. The chain employs TRBV4-3 and TRBJ1-1; D possibly corresponds to TRBD1 (5 bases). CDR3 length equals 15 residues. From germline, CDR1 is LGHNA and CDR2 YSLEER. The CDR3 region has the DNA TGCGCCAGCAGCCAAGATCGGACCCAGGGCACTGAAGCTTCCTTT. Encoded protein: CASSQDRTQGTEASF.

This clonotype was detected only a few times. V and J are TRBV30 and TRBJ2-7; D unclear. Deletions cut 5 bases from V and 4 bases from J, with 6 bases between. The CDR3 runs to 10 residues. Germline V gene sequence: CDR1 GTSNPN, CDR2 SVGIG (reference sequence). This CDR3 reads CAWGIYEQYF. The DNA for the CDR3 is TGTGCCTGGGGCATTTACGAGCAGTACTTC.

This clonotype was recorded at least ten times. V and J are TRBV29-1 and TRBJ1-4; D not certain. V lost 3 bases to trimming and J lost 5 bases, with 13 bases between them. This CDR3 has 14 amino acids. Germline V gene sequence: CDR1 SQVTM, CDR2 ANQGSEA. The chain's CDR3 is CSVDSGSANEKLFF. The CDR3 DNA is TGCAGCGTTGATTCCGGGTCAGCAAATGAAAAACTGTTTTTT.

Remarks on this clonotype: A single base separates this from a much larger clone, so it may be a read error. J is TRBJ1-5 and V is TRBV28; unclear D gene. V lost 4 bases to trimming and J lost 6 bases, with 13 bases between them. Per germline, CDR1 MDHEN and CDR2 SYDVKM. The CDR3 runs to 14 residues. In DNA, the CDR3 is TGTGCCAGCAGTTCCGCAGTTGGTACTCAGCCCCAGCATTTT. Translating it yields CASSSAVGTQPQHF. Combining the CDR3 with reference TRBV28 and TRBJ1-5 gives the whole variable domain DVKVTQSSRYLVKRTGEKVFLECVQDMDHENMFWYRQDPGLGLRLIYFSYDVKMKEKGDIPEGYSVSREKKERFSLILESASTNQTSMYLCASSSAVGTQPQHFGDGTRLSIL.

To note about this clonotype: One end of the junction is discordant with germline, which a read error may explain. The chain employs TRBV5-1 and TRBJ2-3; 10 nucleotides line up with TRBD2. From germline, CDR1 is SGHRS and CDR2 YFSETQ. The CDR3 contains 19 residues. CDR3 nucleotides: TGCGCCAGCAGCTTGGCTCTAGCGGGGGCCCCGGGTGGGCCAGATACGCGGTATTTT. Translated: CASSLALAGAPGGPDTRYF.

Regarding this clonotype: This likely comes from a read error, as the CDR3 has no conserved phenylalanine or tryptophan at its end. The CDR3 reads CSAVAASSYNEQFS. CDR3 DNA sequence: TGCAGTGCTGTAGCTGCATCCTCCTACAATGAGCAGTTCTCC. The rearrangement joins TRBV20-1 to TRBJ2-1, with D uncertain. Trimming removed 5 bases from V and 0 bases from J, with 11 bases in between. This CDR3 comprises 14 residues. Germline CDR1 and CDR2: DFQATT and SNEGSKA (reference sequence).

This clonotype was recorded at least ten times. The chain has TRBV28 and TRBJ2-1, with a possible D match to TRBD2 (6 bases). Per the germline V gene, CDR1 is MDHEN and CDR2 is SYDVKM. V was clipped by 1 base and J by 0 bases, with 13 bases between them. This CDR3 is 17 amino acids long. The CDR3 region has the DNA TGTGCCAGCAGTTTATTTCGGGGGTCAAGCTCCTACAATGAGCAGTTCTTC. Translated: CASSLFRGSSSYNEQFF.

The chain recombines TRBV15 with TRBJ2-1; 13 bases match TRBD2. The length of the CDR3 is 18 residues. CDR1 and CDR2 (germline): LNHNV, YYDKDF (reference sequence). The junction had 9 bases not matched to a gene; V was cut back by 7 bases and J by 0 bases. The CDR3 loop is CATTGTSGTSSSYNEQFF. DNA for the CDR3: TGTGCCACCACCGGGACTAGCGGGACCTCTAGCTCCTACAATGAGCAGTTCTTC.

The J gene is TRBJ2-3, the V gene TRBV6-6, with 11 nucleotides matching TRBD2. CDR1 is MNHNY, CDR2 SVGAGI, per germline (reference sequence). J was trimmed by 3 bases and V by 3 bases; bases with no gene match: 2. CDR3 size: 15 residues. The CDR3 DNA reads as TGTGCCAGCAGTTATAGCGGGAGGGGGACAGATACGCAGTATTTT. Its protein is CASSYSGRGTDTQYF.

This clonotype was picked up many times. The CDR3 coding sequence is TGTGCCAGCAGCCGCTCAGCCGGCGAGCAGTACTTC. Protein product: CASSRSAGEQYF. This chain links TRBV7-9 with TRBJ2-7; no definite D call. The CDR3 runs 12 residues. V lost 5 bases and J lost 6, with 11 bases in between. Per germline, CDR1 SEHNR and CDR2 FQNEAQ (reference sequence).

The chain joins TRBV11-2 to TRBJ2-5; TRBD2 agrees at 13 bases. CDR1 SGHAT and CDR2 FQNNGV come from the germline V gene. Losses at the gene ends were 5 bases for V and 4 bases for J; bases not matched to a gene: 4. This CDR3 has 15 residues. The CDR3 here is CASSPGLAGRETQYF. DNA for the CDR3: TGTGCCAGCAGCCCGGGACTAGCGGGGAGAGAGACCCAGTACTTC.

Concerning this clonotype: This could be a read error, since a much larger clone is one nucleotide away. The V and J genes are TRBV5-6 and TRBJ1-5, with TRBD1 matching over 7 bases. This CDR3 has 15 residues. Germline V CDR1 and CDR2: SGHDT, YYEEEE. J was trimmed by 5 bases and V by 4 bases; bases with no gene match: 9. CDR3 loop: CASSTQQGPYQPQHF. In DNA, the CDR3 is TGTGCCAGCAGCACCCAACAGGGGCCTTATCAGCCCCAGCATTTT.

This clonotype was seen a few times. The chain is built from TRBV4-1 and TRBJ2-7; the D gene is possibly TRBD1 (5 bases). Germline CDR1 and CDR2: MGHRA and YSYEKL. The V end lost 0 bases, the J end lost 3 bases, and 12 bases lay between the germline ends. The CDR3 sequence is 15 residues long. Written as DNA, the CDR3 is TGCGCCAGCAGCCAAGAAGGGCAGGGATACTACGAGCAGTACTTC. It encodes CASSQEGQGYYEQYF.

Comment on this clonotype: A clone one base away is much larger, so this may be a read error. The rearrangement uses TRBV9 and TRBJ2-3, with 7 bases lining up with TRBD1. The CDR3 contains 15 residues. V dropped 10 bases and J dropped 2; count of bases not matched to a gene: 13. Germline V gives CDR1 SGDLS, CDR2 YYNGEE. The CDR3: CAATTGQQSTDTQYF. The CDR3 nucleotides read TGTGCCGCCACGACGGGACAGCAGTCCACAGATACGCAGTATTTT.

In this sample, this clonotype turned up many times. This chain joins TRBV15 and TRBJ1-5, with no clear D. CDR1 LNHNV and CDR2 YYDKDF come from the germline V gene (reference sequence). The CDR3 consists of 14 residues. The V gene lost 4 bases and the J gene lost 4 bases, with 11 bases spanning the gap. The CDR3 sequence: CATSIPTQNQPQHF. The CDR3 coding sequence is TGTGCCACCAGCATTCCGACACAGAATCAGCCCCAGCATTTT.